Described below is a single T cell receptor (beta chain) sequence and its context. In this sample, this clonotype turned up a few times. Its antigen is not yet known. The sample holds no much larger clone one base away, and base qualities are not on file. V is reduced by 5 bases and J by 4 bases, leaving a spacing of 17 bases between them. The CDR3 has 15 amino acids, counting the end cysteine and phenylalanine. The kept DNA is CDR3 alone, 45 bases in frame from the first base. The data were taken from a study of identical twins (dated by TCRdb to 2015 to 2016). In terms of the full investigation: TCR alpha and beta repertoires from monozygotic twins, unrelated adults of various ages and cord blood were deep-sequenced to test whether fetal clonotypes persist. Replicate twin experiments were performed at different times using different library preparation protocols to rule out contamination. What the work shows at the level of the full study, not this receptor alone: In beta out-of-frame sequences, excess twin sharing was weaker, because having fewer shared sequences lowered the signal-to-noise ratio. Compared with coincidental sharing between unrelated individuals, out-of-frame TCR alpha sequences shared between twins showed an excess of sequences with low generation probability. Because the same donors could not be followed over many years, the conclusions depended on cross-sectional statistical analysis. Abundant cord blood beta clonotypes carried fewer insertions; young adult naive repertoires showed a weaker similar trend, while memory repertoires showed none. In monozygotic twins, recombination models systematically underestimated out-of-frame TCR alpha sharing, but the models matched the sharing seen between unrelated individuals. Invariant T cells such as MAIT and iNKT could partly confound zero-insertion analyses, though diverse VJ usage argued against this for most clonotypes.

The library was generated by 5' RACE. Instrument used: Illumina HiSeq 2000. A universal primer binding site was added through template switching, and the final cDNA carried a unique molecular identifier so that TCR cDNA molecules could be counted accurately. Specific primers in the conserved constant-segment region were used to synthesize first-strand cDNA for the TCR alpha and beta chains. To control for contamination, every cDNA library was double barcoded, receiving both a SMART-Mk sample barcode and Illumina barcodes. TruSeq adapter sequences, together with Illumina sample barcodes, were added in two successive PCR steps. TCR alpha and beta cDNA libraries were sequenced on the Illumina HiSeq platform with custom primers. In the original analysis: Raw reads were processed with MiGEC to extract unique molecular identifiers, and MiXCR was used to determine CDR3 positions. Recombination models were inferred per individual with the repgenHMM and IGoR tools using an EM algorithm. Shared clonotypes were analyzed with the tcR package in R, and sharing was normalized by the product of cloneset sizes. To study raw recombination without the effects of thymic and clonal selection, out-of-frame nonproductive sequences were analyzed. TCRdb itself trimmed the public reads at Q25 with fastp, ran MiXCR and retained productive beta chains. CDR3 protein sequences are deduplicated, and each keeps its most common genes and DNA. The V and J calls and clone size come from TCRdb's table, not from the authors' own analysis. In this sample the table shows approximately 230,000 distinct CDR3 sequences, about 6.7% of which occur a single time. Clones ranked in the top ten supply 13% to 15% of the sample.

Every donor was a healthy Caucasian. Three pairs of female monozygotic twins, all aged about 18 to 30 years, were included in the twin cohort. Positive isolation kits from Invitrogen were used to isolate the CD4+ and CD8+ T cell populations. In addition, the sample was reused for a study of T cells expressing NK-cell markers. The second paper states: Three sorted T-cell subsets (CD3+CD56+NKG2C+, CD3+CD56+NKG2C- and CD3+CD56-NKG2C+) from about 8 donors had their TCR beta-chain repertoires profiled. Among the eight sequenced donors, seven were HCMV-seropositive and one was HCMV-seronegative. In several experiments an anti-gammadeltaTCR antibody was added to restrict sorting to alphabetaTCR-expressing T cells. In a handful of donors, the dominant CD3+CD56+NKG2C+ clonotypes were among the top 10 CD8+ clonotypes and accounted for about 1.0-7.5% of CD8+ T cells. Those dominant clonotypes were again the most abundant among CD3+CD56-NKG2C+ cells in a handful of donors, at about 25-65%. It remained unclear whether the expanded NKG2C-expressing T cell clones were specific for HCMV antigens. The eight sequenced donors were randomly selected healthy volunteers, three men and five women. A commercial ELISA kit detecting HCMV-specific IgG in serum was used to determine HCMV serostatus. MIGEC was used to demultiplex reads and group reads by UMI, and MiTCR was used to assemble and quantify clonotypes. Only TCR cDNA sequences supported by at least two reads were kept to exclude erroneous sequences. The tcR package was used for downstream repertoire analysis, with clonotypes matched between fractions based on CDR3 nucleotide sequence plus V segment. Antigen specificity was annotated against VDJdb with VDJmatch, allowing one amino acid substitution in CDR3.

The TCR comes from a woman in her late teens or twenties in good health. The chain is encoded by TRBV12-3 or TRBV12-4 joined to TRBJ2-5; the D match is possibly TRBD1 or TRBD2, with 7 bases aligned in each. The material sequenced was CD8+ T cells sorted from blood. The CDR3 amino acid sequence is: CASSRPGGGRETQYF. The nucleotides are TGTGCCAGCAGTCGCCCAGGGGGAGGGCGAGAGACCCAGTACTTC.